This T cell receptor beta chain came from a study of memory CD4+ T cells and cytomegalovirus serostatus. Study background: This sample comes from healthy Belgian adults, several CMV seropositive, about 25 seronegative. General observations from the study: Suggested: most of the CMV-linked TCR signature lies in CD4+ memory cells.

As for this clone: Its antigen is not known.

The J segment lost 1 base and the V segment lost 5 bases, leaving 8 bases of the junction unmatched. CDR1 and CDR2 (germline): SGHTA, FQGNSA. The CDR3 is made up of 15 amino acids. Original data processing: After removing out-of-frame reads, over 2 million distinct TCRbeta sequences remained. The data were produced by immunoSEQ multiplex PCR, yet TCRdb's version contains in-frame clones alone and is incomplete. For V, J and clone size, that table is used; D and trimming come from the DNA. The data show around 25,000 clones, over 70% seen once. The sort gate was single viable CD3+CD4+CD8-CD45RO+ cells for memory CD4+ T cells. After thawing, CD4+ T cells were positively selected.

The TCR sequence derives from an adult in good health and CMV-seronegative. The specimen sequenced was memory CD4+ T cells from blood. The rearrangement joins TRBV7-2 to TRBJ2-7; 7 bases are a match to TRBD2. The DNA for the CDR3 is TGTGCCAGCAGCCGCGGGGCGGGAGCTTCCTACGAGCAGTACTTC. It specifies CASSRGAGASYEQYF.